A selection of T cell receptor beta chains follows, all from one sample in a study of T cells after yellow fever vaccination. TCRdb reprocessed the 5' RACE reads with MiXCR, giving one entry per CDR3 protein. This table holds around 73,000 distinct CDR3 sequences, approximately 8% found once. The starting material was CD8+ T cells sorted from PBMCs, obtained on the day of the yellow fever booster vaccination. All receptors come from a man between 25 and 39 years old who received the YFV17D yellow fever vaccine. CDR3s include the opening cysteine and the closing phenylalanine or tryptophan. D genes are given only for firm matches. Rows give clone size only sometimes, using once, few, many, or a class for an expanded clone.

d_call	clone_size	v_call	j_call	cdr3_aa	cdr3_nt
.	.	TRBV4-3	TRBJ2-7	CASSQEPGPYEQYF	TGCGCCAGCAGCCAAGAACCGGGGCCCTACGAGCAGTACTTC
TRBD2	.	TRBV4-3	TRBJ2-3	CASSQDLAGPGDTQYF	TGCGCCAGCAGCCAAGATCTAGCGGGACCGGGAGATACGCAGTATTTT
TRBD1	.	TRBV5-4	TRBJ2-7	CASSLKGQQYEQYF	TGTGCCAGCAGCTTGAAGGGACAGCAATACGAGCAGTACTTC
.	few	TRBV15	TRBJ1-5	CATSRARLGGNQPQHF	TGTGCCACCAGCAGGGCGCGGTTAGGAGGCAATCAGCCCCAGCATTTT
.	.	TRBV7-9	TRBJ1-2	CASRREGDYGYTF	TGTGCCAGCAGGAGGGAGGGAGACTATGGCTACACCTTC
TRBD1	.	TRBV29-1	TRBJ2-7	CSASEGQGDNEQYF	TGCAGCGCTTCAGAGGGGCAGGGGGATAACGAGCAGTACTTC
.	few	TRBV7-9	TRBJ2-7	CASSFNAYEQYF	TGTGCCAGCAGCTTTAATGCCTACGAGCAGTACTTC
.	few	TRBV10-3	TRBJ2-3	CATQGFSTDTQYF	TGTGCCACCCAGGGGTTCTCGACAGATACGCAGTATTTT
TRBD2	many	TRBV6-5	TRBJ2-3	CASSYSPGGLDTQYF	TGTGCCAGCAGTTACTCTCCGGGAGGGCTGGATACGCAGTATTTT
TRBD2	.	TRBV29-1	TRBJ2-1	CSVEEGERESTDRFDNEQFF	TGCAGCGTTGAAGAGGGGGAGCGGGAGTCAACCGACCGCTTTGACAATGAGCAGTTCTTC
.	few	TRBV14	TRBJ2-7	CASSQQGSTYEQYF	TGTGCCAGCAGCCAGCAGGGAAGTACCTACGAGCAGTACTTC
TRBD2	few	TRBV20-1	TRBJ2-3	CSAGTSPGTDTQYF	TGCAGTGCGGGGACTAGCCCCGGCACAGATACGCAGTATTTT
TRBD2	.	TRBV12-3/TRBV12-4	TRBJ2-2	CASNPLAGGNTGELFF	TGTGCCAGCAACCCTCTAGCGGGGGGGAACACCGGGGAGCTGTTTTTT
.	few	TRBV7-6	TRBJ1-4	CASSSTGGKLFF	TGTGCCAGCAGCTCGACGGGGGGAAAACTGTTTTTT
.	many	TRBV12-3/TRBV12-4	TRBJ2-7	CASSRRTRLGEQYF	TGTGCCAGCAGCCGCCGTACAAGGCTGGGGGAGCAGTACTTC
.	.	TRBV4-3	TRBJ1-4	CASSQEGNEKLFF	TGCGCCAGCAGCCAAGAAGGGAATGAAAAACTGTTTTTT
TRBD2	.	TRBV4-3	TRBJ2-7	CASSQDSLAGTYEQYF	TGCGCCAGCAGCCAAGATTCGCTAGCGGGTACCTACGAGCAGTACTTC
TRBD2	few	TRBV10-1	TRBJ2-1	CASLEGLAGGLRKKNNEQFF	TGCGCCAGCTTAGAAGGACTAGCGGGAGGTCTCCGTAAAAAAAACAATGAGCAGTTCTTC
TRBD1	few	TRBV18	TRBJ1-2	CASSPTGGDGYTF	TGTGCCAGCTCACCGACAGGGGGAGATGGCTACACCTTC
.	.	TRBV20-1	TRBJ2-3	CSASPPLGSTDTQYF	TGCAGTGCTAGTCCCCCCCTAGGAAGCACAGATACGCAGTATTTT
.	.	TRBV20-1	TRBJ2-1	CSAEDLDNEQFF	TGCAGTGCAGAAGACTTAGACAATGAGCAGTTCTTC
.	many	TRBV11-2	TRBJ2-1	CASSSPRDGLPSSYNEQFF	TGTGCCAGCAGCTCCCCCCGGGACGGACTACCCAGCTCCTACAATGAGCAGTTCTTC
TRBD2	.	TRBV10-3	TRBJ2-5	CAISEALGLVPDQETQYF	TGTGCCATCAGTGAGGCGTTGGGACTAGTACCCGACCAAGAGACCCAGTACTTC
.	few	TRBV4-3	TRBJ1-2	CASSRSRVNNNYGYTF	TGCGCCAGCAGCCGCAGCAGGGTAAACAACAACTATGGCTACACCTTC
.	many	TRBV28	TRBJ2-2	CASRLTGYTGELFF	TGTGCCAGCAGACTCACAGGATACACCGGGGAGCTGTTTTTT
.	few	TRBV10-2	TRBJ1-1	CASRELSGEAFF	TGCGCCAGCAGGGAACTAAGTGGTGAAGCTTTCTTT
.	.	TRBV6-5	TRBJ1-1	CASSYIGTNTEAFF	TGTGCCAGCAGTTATATTGGGACGAACACTGAAGCTTTCTTT
.	.	TRBV29-1	TRBJ2-3	CSVEWYSGETVYRDEDTQYF	TGCAGCGTTGAATGGTATTCGGGGGAGACAGTGTACAGGGATGAAGATACGCAGTATTTT
TRBD2	many	TRBV20-1	TRBJ2-7	CSARDSQAGGPEQYF	TGCAGTGCTAGAGATTCGCAAGCGGGAGGGCCCGAGCAGTACTTC
.	.	TRBV9	TRBJ2-3	CASSVDPDTQYF	TGTGCCAGCAGCGTCGACCCAGATACGCAGTATTTT
.	few	TRBV2	TRBJ1-5	CASSEDRSNQPQHF	TGTGCCAGCAGCGAGGATAGGAGCAATCAGCCCCAGCATTTT
.	.	TRBV5-6	TRBJ2-7	CASSLAGAEQYF	TGTGCCAGCAGCTTGGCGGGAGCCGAGCAGTACTTC
.	few	TRBV30	TRBJ2-7	CAWRPTAYEQYF	TGTGCCTGGAGACCTACAGCCTACGAGCAGTACTTC
TRBD2	few	TRBV5-6	TRBJ2-1	CASSTGLAAIYNEQFF	TGTGCCAGCAGCACGGGACTAGCGGCCATCTACAATGAGCAGTTCTTC
.	few	TRBV5-4	TRBJ2-2	CASSSSAGANGELFF	TGTGCCAGCAGCTCCTCCGCCGGGGCCAACGGGGAGCTGTTTTTT
TRBD1	.	TRBV7-9	TRBJ1-1	CASRRGRGLFADTEAFF	TGTGCCAGCAGGAGGGGCAGGGGGCTTTTTGCGGACACTGAAGCTTTCTTT
.	many	TRBV5-1	TRBJ2-1	CASSWPAAYNEQFF	TGCGCCAGCAGCTGGCCCGCGGCCTACAATGAGCAGTTCTTC
.	.	TRBV12-3/TRBV12-4	TRBJ1-5	CASSFVVEGNQPQHF	TGTGCCAGCAGTTTTGTGGTGGAGGGCAATCAGCCCCAGCATTTT
.	many	TRBV6-1	TRBJ2-1	CASLGIGPSSYNEQFF	TGTGCCTCCCTAGGGATAGGTCCAAGCTCCTACAATGAGCAGTTCTTC
.	.	TRBV12-3/TRBV12-4	TRBJ2-7	CASSQLGKTYEQYF	TGTGCCAGCAGTCAACTCGGGAAAACCTACGAGCAGTACTTC
.	few	TRBV28	TRBJ2-5	CASRPLGGTQYF	TGTGCCAGCAGACCCTTGGGAGGGACCCAGTACTTC
.	few	TRBV7-6	TRBJ2-7	CASSLAPLVDEQYF	TGTGCCAGCAGCTTAGCCCCCCTGGTCGACGAGCAGTACTTC
.	few	TRBV20-1	TRBJ2-7	CSASAGAYEQYF	TGCAGTGCTAGTGCAGGGGCCTACGAGCAGTACTTC
TRBD2	few	TRBV12-3/TRBV12-4	TRBJ2-2	CASSMGLVTGELFF	TGTGCCAGCAGTATGGGACTAGTCACCGGGGAGCTGTTTTTT
.	.	TRBV29-1	TRBJ2-2	CSGWAANTWELFF	TGCAGCGGATGGGCCGCGAACACCTGGGAGCTGTTTTTT
.	few	TRBV20-1	TRBJ2-3	CSVTQANTDTQYF	TGCAGTGTCACTCAAGCTAACACAGATACGCAGTATTTT
.	.	TRBV11-2	TRBJ1-4	CASSLEPLRGYKDEKLFF	TGTGCCAGCAGCTTAGAGCCCCTACGCGGGTACAAAGATGAAAAACTGTTTTTT
TRBD2	few	TRBV7-2	TRBJ2-7	CVSGRPGYEQYF	TGTGTGAGCGGGAGGCCGGGGTACGAGCAGTACTTC
TRBD1	many	TRBV4-3	TRBJ2-7	CASSHSGTGDYEQYF	TGCGCCAGCAGCCATTCCGGGACAGGGGACTACGAGCAGTACTTC
.	.	TRBV9	TRBJ2-5	CASSPRYRSNQETQYF	TGTGCCAGCAGCCCACGGTACAGGTCGAACCAAGAGACCCAGTACTTC
.	many	TRBV5-4	TRBJ2-7	CASSLALGEILGRSYEQYF	TGTGCCAGCAGCTTGGCCCTGGGGGAAATTCTGGGGCGGTCCTACGAGCAGTACTTC
TRBD2	few	TRBV11-2	TRBJ2-1	CASSPGTSGRSSYNEQFF	TGTGCCAGCAGTCCCGGGACTAGCGGGAGGAGCTCCTACAATGAGCAGTTCTTC
.	few	TRBV4-3	TRBJ1-1	CASSQAGEMNTEAFF	TGCGCCAGCAGCCAGGCAGGGGAGATGAACACTGAAGCTTTCTTT
.	.	TRBV4-3	TRBJ2-3	CASSPGGTDTQYF	TGCGCCAGCAGCCCGGGCGGCACAGATACGCAGTATTTT
TRBD1	few	TRBV28	TRBJ1-1	CASLMPGQGFSLVNTEAFF	TGTGCCAGCCTTATGCCGGGACAGGGCTTTAGTCTGGTAAACACTGAAGCTTTCTTT